There are many counts of the clone carrying this TCR beta chain. The antigen is unknown. The data belong to a study of T cells after yellow fever vaccination. Study-level results: Weaker overall, the secondary response nonetheless peaked faster (day 5 versus 15).

Via MiXCR, TCRdb re-called the 5' RACE reads, giving one row per CDR3 protein. The sample holds some 100,000 distinct CDR3 sequences, 7.2% seen once. The ends were cut back, 5 bases at V and 1 base at J, with 15 bases in the middle. There are 15 residues in the CDR3. Germline assignment: CDR1 SGHTA and CDR2 FQGNSA. The chain employs TRBV7-2 and TRBJ2-7, with a possible D match to TRBD1 (5 bases). The specimen was CD4+ T cells sorted from PBMCs, collected around 45 days after the first yellow fever vaccination. This clonotype originated in a young man who received the YFV17D yellow fever vaccine. CDR3 bases: TGTGCCAGCAGCCCTTTTGGGGCCATATCCTACGAGCAGTACTTC. It translates to CASSPFGAISYEQYF.